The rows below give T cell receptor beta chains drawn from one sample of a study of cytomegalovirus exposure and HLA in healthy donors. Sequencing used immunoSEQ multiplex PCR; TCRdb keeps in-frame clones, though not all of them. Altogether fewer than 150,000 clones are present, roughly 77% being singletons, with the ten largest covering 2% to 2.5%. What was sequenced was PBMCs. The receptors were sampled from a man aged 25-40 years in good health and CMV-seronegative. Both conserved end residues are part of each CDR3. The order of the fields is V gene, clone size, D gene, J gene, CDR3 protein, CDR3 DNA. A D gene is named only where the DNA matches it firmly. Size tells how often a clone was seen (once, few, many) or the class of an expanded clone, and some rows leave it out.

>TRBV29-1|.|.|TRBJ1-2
CSVESGDGDYGYTF
TGCAGCGTTGAGTCGGGGGACGGAGACTATGGCTACACCTTC
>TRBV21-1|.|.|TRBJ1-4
CASEKEGSTNEKLFF
TGTGCCAGCGAGAAGGAGGGCTCAACTAATGAAAAACTGTTTTTT
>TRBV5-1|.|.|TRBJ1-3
CASSLAMGGTGNTIYF
TGCGCCAGCAGCTTGGCCATGGGGGGTACTGGAAACACCATATATTTT
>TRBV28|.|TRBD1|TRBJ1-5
CASSFDRGRNQPQHF
TGTGCCAGCAGTTTTGACAGGGGGCGAAATCAGCCCCAGCATTTT
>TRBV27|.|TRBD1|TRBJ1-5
CASSTFTTGSNQPQHF
TGTGCCAGCAGCACGTTCACGACAGGGAGCAATCAGCCCCAGCATTTT
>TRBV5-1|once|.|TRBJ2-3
CASSLERPPTDTQYF
TGCGCCAGCAGCTTGGAGCGGCCCCCCACAGATACGCAGTATTTT
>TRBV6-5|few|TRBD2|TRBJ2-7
CASSYSGLAEDYEQYF
TGTGCCAGCAGTTACTCCGGACTAGCGGAGGACTACGAGCAGTACTTC
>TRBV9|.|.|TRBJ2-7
CASSPGWAEQYF
TGTGCCAGCAGCCCCGGATGGGCCGAGCAGTACTTC
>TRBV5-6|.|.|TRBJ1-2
CASSDSYGYTF
TGTGCCAGCTCCGACTCCTATGGCTACACCTTC
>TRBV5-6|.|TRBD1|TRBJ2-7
CASSRTGYTYEQYF
TGTGCCAGCAGCCGGACAGGTTATACCTACGAGCAGTACTTC
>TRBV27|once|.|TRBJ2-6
CASSFGQTGANVLTF
TGTGCCAGCAGTTTCGGACAGACCGGGGCCAACGTCCTGACTTTC
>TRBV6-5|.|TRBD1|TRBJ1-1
CASRGTVNTEAFF
TGTGCCAGCAGGGGGACAGTCAACACTGAAGCTTTCTTT
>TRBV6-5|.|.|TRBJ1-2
CASSYSPAGGNTF
TGTGCCAGCAGTTACTCGCCCGCTGGCGGGAACACCTTC
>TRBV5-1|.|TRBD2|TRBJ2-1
CASSLAGLRLAGPYNEQFF
TGCGCCAGCAGCTTGGCGGGCCTAAGGCTAGCGGGCCCCTACAATGAGCAGTTCTTC
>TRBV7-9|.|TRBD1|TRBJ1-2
CSSSFGQGSVIGYTF
TGTTCCAGCAGTTTCGGACAGGGAAGTGTCATTGGCTACACCTTC
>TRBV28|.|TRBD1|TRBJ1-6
CASRMRDRVSSHQNSYNSPLHF
TGTGCCAGCAGGATGCGGGACAGGGTGTCCTCGCACCAAAACTCCTATAATTCACCCCTCCACTTT
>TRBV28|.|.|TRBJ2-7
CASRVQGLEQYF
TGTGCCAGCAGGGTGCAGGGACTCGAGCAGTACTTC
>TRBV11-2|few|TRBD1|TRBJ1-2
CATQPLEGTVYGYTF
TGTGCCACCCAGCCCCTCGAGGGGACAGTGTATGGCTACACCTTC
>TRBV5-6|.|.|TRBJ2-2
CASSLDPGTGELFF
TGTGCCAGCAGCTTGGATCCGGGAACCGGGGAGCTGTTTTTT
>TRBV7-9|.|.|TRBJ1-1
CASSLGERGVGNTEAFF
TGTGCCAGCAGCTTAGGGGAGCGGGGGGTGGGGAACACTGAAGCTTTCTTT
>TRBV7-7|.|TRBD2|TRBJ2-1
CASSARLAGGPESNEQFF
TGTGCTAGCAGCGCAAGACTAGCGGGGGGGCCAGAGTCGAATGAGCAGTTCTTC
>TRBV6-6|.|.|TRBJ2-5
CASSYPPFQGEPQYF
TGTGCCAGCAGTTACCCCCCGTTCCAAGGAGAGCCCCAGTACTTC
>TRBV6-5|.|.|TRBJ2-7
CASSPAVGEQYF
TGTGCCAGCAGCCCTGCGGTGGGCGAGCAGTACTTC
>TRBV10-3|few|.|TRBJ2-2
CAIRLQGVSTTGELFF
TGTGCCATCAGATTACAGGGTGTGTCGACCACCGGGGAGCTGTTTTTT
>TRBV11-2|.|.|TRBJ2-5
CASSLGGRGETQYF
TGTGCCAGCAGCTTAGGGGGGCGCGGAGAGACCCAGTACTTC
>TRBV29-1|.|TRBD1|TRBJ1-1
CSVQMTGGGTEAFF
TGCAGCGTACAAATGACAGGGGGCGGCACTGAAGCTTTCTTT
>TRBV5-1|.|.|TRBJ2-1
CASSLSPGGNEQFF
TGCGCCAGCAGCTTGTCTCCAGGGGGGAATGAGCAGTTCTTC
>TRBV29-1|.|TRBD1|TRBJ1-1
CSVIRDRGSTEAFF
TGCAGCGTGATCCGGGACAGGGGTAGCACTGAAGCTTTCTTT
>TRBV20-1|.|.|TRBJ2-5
CSARRGETQYF
TGCAGTGCTAGAAGGGGAGAGACCCAGTACTTC
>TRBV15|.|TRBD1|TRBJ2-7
CATSRGQVREQYF
TGTGCCACCAGCCGGGGACAGGTGAGGGAGCAGTACTTC
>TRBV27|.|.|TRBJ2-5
CASSPVLRRRRGQETQYF
TGTGCCAGCAGTCCAGTTCTTAGGCGTCGAAGGGGCCAAGAGACCCAGTACTTC
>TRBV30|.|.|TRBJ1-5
CARKRGTQPQHF
TGTGCCCGAAAAAGGGGGACCCAGCCCCAGCATTTT
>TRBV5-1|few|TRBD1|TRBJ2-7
CASSWDRSTYEQYF
TGCGCCAGCAGCTGGGACAGGAGCACCTACGAGCAGTACTTC
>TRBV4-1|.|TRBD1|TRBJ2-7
CASSQRTGDEQYF
TGCGCCAGCAGCCAGAGGACAGGGGACGAGCAGTACTTC
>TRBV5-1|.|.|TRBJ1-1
CASSLGLGGMNTEAFF
TGCGCCAGCAGCTTGGGTCTTGGGGGGATGAACACTGAAGCTTTCTTT
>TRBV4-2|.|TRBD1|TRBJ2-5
CASSQTGGQETQYF
TGTGCCAGCAGCCAGACAGGGGGGCAAGAGACCCAGTACTTC
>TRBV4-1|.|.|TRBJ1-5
CASSQVTGSNQPQHF
TGCGCCAGCAGCCAAGTTACAGGGAGCAATCAGCCCCAGCATTTT
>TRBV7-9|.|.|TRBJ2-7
CASSHKPVEQYF
TGTGCCAGCAGCCACAAACCCGTCGAGCAGTACTTC
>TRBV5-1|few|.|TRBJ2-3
CASSGALGTDTQYF
TGCGCCAGCAGCGGGGCTTTGGGCACAGATACGCAGTATTTT
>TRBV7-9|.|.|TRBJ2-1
CSSSFGGGPSEQFF
TGTTCCAGCAGCTTTGGGGGGGGCCCCTCGGAGCAGTTCTTC
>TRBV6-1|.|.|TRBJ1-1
CASSVQGQTEAFF
TGTGCCAGCAGTGTGCAGGGGCAAACTGAAGCTTTCTTT
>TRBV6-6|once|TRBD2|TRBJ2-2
CASSYSTSGNAGELFF
TGTGCCAGCAGTTACTCGACTAGCGGGAACGCCGGGGAGCTGTTTTTT